The 12 T cell receptor beta chains listed next were all sequenced from one sample in a study of coeliac disease. The table came from immunoSEQ multiplex PCR; TCRdb's copy has only in-frame clones and leaves some out. The sample includes several thousand clones, roughly two thirds of them seen just once. The specimen sequenced was intraepithelial lymphocytes from the gut. Every receptor here comes from a woman aged 40 to 50.

The V call is TRBV2, the J call TRBJ2-1; TRBD1 matches at 8 bases. The CDR3 sequence is 16 residues long. After removal of 1 base from V and 2 bases from J, the junction contained 4 bases not matched to a gene. Per the germline V gene, CDR1 is SNHLY and CDR2 is FYNNEI. CDR3 amino acids: CASSEEAGGAYNEQFF. The DNA for the CDR3 is TGTGCCAGCAGTGAAGAGGCAGGGGGCGCCTACAATGAGCAGTTCTTC.

The rearrangement links TRBV5-1 to TRBJ1-1, with TRBD1 identical over 8 bases. This CDR3 spans 14 amino acids. Unmatched junction bases numbered 8, after V lost 4 bases and J lost 6 bases. Germline loops: CDR1 SGHRS, CDR2 YFSETQ. The CDR3, as DNA: TGCGCCAGCAGCCCCCGACAGGGGAGTGCTGAAGCTTTCTTT. This gives the protein CASSPRQGSAEAFF. The entire variable domain, with the rest obtained from reference TRBV5-1 and TRBJ1-1, is as follows: KAGVTQTPRYLIKTRGQQVTLSCSPISGHRSVSWYQQTPGQGLQFLFEYFSETQRNKGNFPGRFSGRQFSNSRSEMNVSTLELGDSALYLCASSPRQGSAEAFFGQGTRLTVV.

The rearrangement links TRBV7-9 to TRBJ2-1, with TRBD2 matching 12 bases. The CDR3 covers 15 residues. CDR1 is SEHNR and CDR2 is FQNEAQ in the germline V gene (reference sequence). V dropped 6 bases and J dropped 4; count of bases not matched to a gene: 4. The CDR3 sequence: CASRGLAGGYNEQFF. The CDR3, as DNA: TGTGCCAGCAGGGGTCTAGCGGGAGGGTACAATGAGCAGTTCTTC.

The count of this clone is one. The chain's CDR3 is CASSSVSVTEAFF. The CDR3 DNA is TGTGCCAGCAGCTCCGTCTCAGTCACTGAAGCTTTCTTT. V usage is TRBV11-2 and J usage is TRBJ1-1; D call uncertain. Trimming pared 4 bases from V and 4 bases from J, leaving 10 bases between. The CDR3 sequence is 13 residues long. Germline CDR1 is SGHAT and CDR2 is FQNNGV.

Turning to this clone: At one of its ends the junction is not consistent with the germline gene, which may arise from a read error. This chain connects TRBV7-9 to TRBJ2-7; D is uncertain. Germline lookup yields CDR1 SEHNR and CDR2 FQNEAQ (reference sequence). CDR3 length: 12 amino acids. CDR3 loop: CASSLSNYEQCF. Here the CDR3 DNA reads TGTGCCAGCAGCTTGTCGAACTACGAGCAGTGCTTC.

This chain uses TRBV28 with TRBJ2-7; 7 bases match TRBD2. CDR3 size: 16 residues. The V segment lost 4 bases and the J segment 3 bases; nucleotides outside the gene matches: 12. Germline values: CDR1 MDHEN, CDR2 SYDVKM. The DNA of the CDR3 is TGTGCCAGCAGTTCTGGTTGGACTAGGGCCATCTACGAGCAGTACTTC. This translates into CASSSGWTRAIYEQYF.

This sequence joins TRBV29-1 and TRBJ2-7; TRBD2 matches at 8 bases. The CDR3 sequence is 13 residues long. With V trimmed by 4 bases and J by 6 bases, 8 bases remained unmatched. Germline V gene sequence: CDR1 SQVTM, CDR2 ANQGSEA. CDR3 amino acids: CSVGAGVGLEQYF. The CDR3 bases are TGCAGCGTTGGAGCGGGAGTGGGTCTCGAGCAGTACTTC.

The CDR3 sequence: CASSQQDGQDHGYTF. CDR3 sequence (DNA): TGTGCCAGCAGCCAACAGGACGGTCAAGATCATGGCTACACCTTC. V usage is TRBV5-4 and J usage is TRBJ1-2; D is perhaps TRBD1 (5 bases). Between the trimmed V and J ends, which lost 4 bases and 6 bases, there was a span of 19 bases. The CDR3 is 15 amino acids. Germline-derived CDR1 and CDR2 are SGHNT and YYREEE (reference sequence).

The rearrangement uses TRBV13 and TRBJ2-1; D not resolved. This CDR3 is 13 amino acids long. The germline V and J ends were trimmed by 4 bases and 9 bases, with 13 bases remaining between them. The germline V gene has CDR1 PRHDT and CDR2 FYEKMQ (reference sequence). This chain's CDR3 is CASSSTGFSEQFF. The CDR3 coding sequence is TGTGCCAGCAGCTCAACCGGTTTTAGTGAGCAGTTCTTC. Full variable domain (rest looked up from reference TRBV13 and TRBJ2-1): AAGVIQSPRHLIKEKRETATLKCYPIPRHDTVYWYQQGPGQDPQFLISFYEKMQSDKGSIPDRFSAQQFSDYHSELNMSSLELGDSALYFCASSSTGFSEQFFGPGTRLTVL.

V usage is TRBV9 and J usage is TRBJ2-3, with D possibly TRBD2 on 6 matching bases. The CDR3 loop spans 15 amino acids. CDR1 is SGDLS and CDR2 is YYNGEE in the germline V gene. The germline V and J ends were trimmed by 3 bases and 4 bases, with 15 bases remaining between them. CDR3 sequence: CASSDGLSSSDTQYF. CDR3 bases: TGTGCCAGCAGCGACGGACTATCCTCCTCAGATACGCAGTATTTT.

Only a few counts were recorded for this clone. The sample contains more than one DNA sequence encoding this CDR3. The gene calls are TRBV7-2 and TRBJ2-7; 9 positions match TRBD1. Trimming at V came to 3 bases and at J to 2 bases, leaving 5 bases not matched to a gene. Per the germline V gene, CDR1 is SGHTA and CDR2 is FQGNSA. The CDR3 spans 15 residues. CDR3 nucleotide sequence: TGTGCCAGCAGCTTGAGAGGGGACAGGGCCTACGAGCAGTACTTC. It specifies CASSLRGDRAYEQYF.

V and J are TRBV6-1 and TRBJ2-7; D ambiguous. V was cut by 6 bases and J by 2 bases, with 14 bases left in between. Germline V gene sequence: CDR1 MNHNS, CDR2 SASEGT. The CDR3 contains 14 residues. CDR3 bases: TGTGCCAGCAGGTCCGGCGGCACCACCTACGAGCAGTACTTC. Its translation: CASRSGGTTYEQYF.